This TCR beta chain was profiled in a study of T cells expressing NK-cell markers. At the level of the study: Most of the eight sequenced donors tested HCMV-seropositive; one tested seronegative.

TCRdb reprocessed the 5' RACE reads; each CDR3 protein has one entry and no DNA is given. The sample's table shows about 440,000 distinct CDR3 sequences. The CDR3 length is 14 residues. The germline V gene encodes CDR1 SEHNR and CDR2 FQNEAQ (reference sequence). The chain combines TRBV7-9 with TRBJ2-7; as DNA is missing, the TRBD1 call by TCRdb cannot be tested. This TCR was recovered from a woman between 18 and 70 years old in good health. Source material: blood T cells: a sorted CD56 or NKG2C T cell subset, CD4+ or CD8+ T cells, or bulk PBMC T cells (not recorded which). CDR3 protein: CASSAHDGTYEQYF.